A selection of T cell receptor beta chains follows, all from one sample in a study of somatic mutations in cytotoxic T cells in rheumatoid arthritis. Here immunoSEQ multiplex PCR was the method, and the copy in TCRdb shows in-frame clones only, minus some. The sample carries roughly 20,000 clones, around 70% recorded once. The specimen was CD8+ T cells sorted from blood. These receptors were taken from a man in his 60s in good health. The CDR3 runs from the conserved cysteine through the conserved F or W. The D gene is left open where the match is weak. Size is stated for part of the rows, as once, few or many counts, or as a class when the clone is expanded.

TRBV4-1	TRBJ2-1	.	.	CASSPGVYNEQFF	TGCGCCAGCAGCCCCGGGGTCTACAATGAGCAGTTCTTC
TRBV27	TRBJ2-7	TRBD1	.	CASMNRGHEQYF	TGTGCCAGCATGAACAGGGGCCACGAGCAGTACTTC
TRBV29-1	TRBJ2-7	TRBD1	.	CSVGGGQSYEQYF	TGCAGCGTTGGTGGGGGACAGTCGTACGAGCAGTACTTC
TRBV7-9	TRBJ2-1	.	few	CASSLRTAYNEQFF	TGTGCCAGCAGCTTAAGGACAGCTTACAATGAGCAGTTCTTC
TRBV7-9	TRBJ2-4	.	.	CASSRYWRGKNIQYF	TGTGCCAGCAGCCGATACTGGCGAGGGAAAAACATTCAGTACTTC
TRBV4-3	TRBJ2-4	.	.	CASSQDGSKNIQYF	TGCGCCAGCAGCCAAGATGGGAGTAAGAACATTCAGTACTTC
TRBV6-5	TRBJ2-1	TRBD2	.	CASSYSAGGNNEQFF	TGTGCCAGCAGTTACTCCGCGGGAGGAAACAATGAGCAGTTCTTC
TRBV12-2	TRBJ1-1	.	few	CASRLAGRGGGTEAFF	TGTGCAAGTCGCTTAGCGGGGCGGGGAGGGGGAACTGAAGCTTTCTTT
TRBV4-1	TRBJ2-7	TRBD2	.	CASSQTSGASSYEQYF	TGCGCCAGCAGCCAAACAAGCGGGGCTAGCTCCTACGAGCAGTACTTC
TRBV10-3	TRBJ2-5	TRBD2	.	CAIRLAAEETQYF	TGTGCCATCAGACTAGCGGCCGAAGAGACCCAGTACTTC